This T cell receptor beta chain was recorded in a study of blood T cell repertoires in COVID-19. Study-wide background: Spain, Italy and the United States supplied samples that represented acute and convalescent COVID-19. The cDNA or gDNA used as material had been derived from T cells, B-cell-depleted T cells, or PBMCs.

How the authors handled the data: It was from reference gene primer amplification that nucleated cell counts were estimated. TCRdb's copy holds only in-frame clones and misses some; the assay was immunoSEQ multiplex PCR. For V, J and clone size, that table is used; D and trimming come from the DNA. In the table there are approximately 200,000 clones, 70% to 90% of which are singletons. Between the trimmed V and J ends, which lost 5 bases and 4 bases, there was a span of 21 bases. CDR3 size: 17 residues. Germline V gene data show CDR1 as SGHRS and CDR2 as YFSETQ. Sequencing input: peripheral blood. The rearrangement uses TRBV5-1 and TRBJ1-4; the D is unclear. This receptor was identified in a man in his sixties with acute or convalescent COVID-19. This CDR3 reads CASSEWRVLPLNEKLFF. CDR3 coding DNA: TGCGCCAGCAGTGAGTGGAGGGTACTACCCCTTAATGAAAAACTGTTTTTT.